This record looks at one TCR beta chain sequence and its context. Using immunoSEQ multiplex PCR, the repertoire was profiled, and TCRdb retains in-frame clones only, with some absent. The sample yields over 60,000 clones, 89% seen once. The sample belongs to a study of blood T cell repertoires in COVID-19. The germline CDR1 and CDR2 sequences are MRHNA and SNTAGT. The germline V and J ends were trimmed by 2 bases and 6 bases, with 10 bases remaining between them. The CDR3 covers 14 residues. What was sequenced was peripheral blood. The chain has TRBV6-4 and TRBJ2-2, with D unresolved. This TCR came from a woman aged 45 to 65 with active COVID-19. Here the CDR3 reads CASSDPSIPGELFF. DNA for the CDR3: TGTGCCAGCAGTGACCCCTCTATCCCCGGGGAGCTGTTTTTT.